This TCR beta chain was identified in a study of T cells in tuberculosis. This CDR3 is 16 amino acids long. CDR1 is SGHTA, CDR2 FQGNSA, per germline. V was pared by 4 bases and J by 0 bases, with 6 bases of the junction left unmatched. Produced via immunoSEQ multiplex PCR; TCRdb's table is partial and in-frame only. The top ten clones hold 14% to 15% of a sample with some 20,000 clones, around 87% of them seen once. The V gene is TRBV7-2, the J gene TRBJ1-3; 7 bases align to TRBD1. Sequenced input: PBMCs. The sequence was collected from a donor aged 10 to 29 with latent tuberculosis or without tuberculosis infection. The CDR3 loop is CASSSGTVDSGNTIYF. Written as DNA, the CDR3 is TGTGCCAGCAGCTCCGGGACAGTTGACTCTGGAAACACCATATATTTT.